This paragraph covers one T cell receptor beta chain sequence. Antigen: not known. The data derive from a study of T cells after yellow fever vaccination. The germline CDR1 and CDR2 sequences are SGDLS and YYNGEE. V was cut by 4 bases and J by 0 bases, with 8 bases left in between. This CDR3 region has 14 residues. Conversion of TCR transcripts into cDNA relied on 5'RACE template switching, which added a universal primer site and UMIs. TCRdb re-analysed the 5' RACE reads in MiXCR, keeping a single row per CDR3 protein. The sample shows under 300,000 distinct CDR3 sequences, around 7% of them seen only once. Whole-study results and caveats: Most clones from primary vaccination resurfaced after the booster (96% CD4, 88% CD8). The study noted that FACS-sorted repertoires could contain abundant clonotypes contaminating from the bulk population.

The receptor comes from a man aged 25-40 years who received the YFV17D yellow fever vaccine. Here the sequenced sample was CD4+ T cells sorted from PBMCs, taken 15 days after the yellow fever booster vaccination. J is TRBJ1-5 and V is TRBV9, with TRBD1 as a possible D gene (6 bases). DNA for the CDR3: TGTGCCAGCAGCCAGGGACATAGCAATCAGCCCCAGCATTTT. Translation gives CASSQGHSNQPQHF. Full variable domain (rest looked up from reference TRBV9 and TRBJ1-5): DSGVTQTPKHLITATGQRVTLRCSPRSGDLSVYWYQQSLDQGLQFLIQYYNGEERAKGNILERFSAQQFPDLHSELNLSSLELGDSALYFCASSQGHSNQPQHFGDGTRLSIL.